Following are 6 T cell receptor beta chains from one sample sequenced in a study of blood T cell repertoires in COVID-19. Only in-frame clones appear in the TCRdb table, and some are missing; sequencing was by immunoSEQ multiplex PCR. The sample shows some 390,000 clones, 75% to 90% of them seen only once. The sample was peripheral blood. Receptors originate from a middle-aged woman with COVID-19, enrolled during active disease.

The count of this clone is one. The rearrangement joins TRBV5-8 to TRBJ1-5, with 9 bases identical to TRBD1. The CDR3 is 15 residues long. The germline V gene encodes CDR1 SGHTS and CDR2 YDEGEE. Unmatched junction bases numbered 7, after V lost 4 bases and J lost 5 bases. The CDR3 coding sequence is TGTGCCAGCAGCGACGGGACAGGGCGATATCAGCCCCAGCATTTT. It is translated as CASSDGTGRYQPQHF.

This clone is a singleton in its sample. The chain employs TRBV6-5 and TRBJ2-4; possibly TRBD2 for D (6 bases). With 6 bases removed from V and 9 bases from J, the gap between germline ends came to 21 bases. Germline CDR1 reads MNHEY; CDR2 reads SVGAGI. The CDR3 contains 15 residues. CDR3: CASRPQQDAGSIQYF. In DNA, the CDR3 is TGTGCCAGCAGGCCCCAACAGGATGCGGGGAGCATTCAGTACTTC.

The chain uses TRBV7-2 and TRBJ1-1; D perhaps matches TRBD1 (5 bases). Between the trimmed V and J ends, which lost 5 bases and 10 bases, there was a span of 20 bases. This CDR3 has 14 amino acids. The germline V gene encodes CDR1 SGHTA and CDR2 FQGNSA. The CDR3 spells CASSPNLQGTVAFF. For the CDR3, the DNA is TGTGCCAGCAGCCCAAACCTCCAGGGTACGGTAGCTTTCTTT. The full variable domain, with the rest looked up from reference TRBV7-2 and TRBJ1-1, is GAGVSQSPSNKVTEKGKDVELRCDPISGHTALYWYRQSLGQGLEFLIYFQGNSAPDKSGLPSDRFSAERTGGSVSTLTIQRTQQEDSAVYLCASSPNLQGTVAFFGQGTRLTVV.

The chain recombines TRBV11-1 with TRBJ2-3, with TRBD2 identical over 8 bases. From germline, CDR1 is SGHAT and CDR2 FQDESV (reference sequence). The CDR3 is made up of 14 amino acids. Trimming at V came to 5 bases and at J to 7 bases, leaving 8 bases not matched to a gene. As DNA, the CDR3 is TGTGCCAGCAGCCCAGTCACTAGCGGCAATACGCAGTATTTT. This gives the protein CASSPVTSGNTQYF.

This clone was counted a single time. The chain carries TRBV9 and TRBJ2-1; 10 bases agree with TRBD2. CDR1 is SGDLS and CDR2 is YYNGEE in the germline V gene. V was clipped by 0 bases and J by 4 bases; unmatched bases: 7. This CDR3 is built from 17 residues. The CDR3 DNA follows: TGTGCCAGCAGCGTAGGAACAGCGGGAGGGCCTTACAATGAGCAGTTCTTC. Translation gives CASSVGTAGGPYNEQFF. The entire variable domain, with the rest obtained from reference TRBV9 and TRBJ2-1, is as follows: DSGVTQTPKHLITATGQRVTLRCSPRSGDLSVYWYQQSLDQGLQFLIQYYNGEERAKGNILERFSAQQFPDLHSELNLSSLELGDSALYFCASSVGTAGGPYNEQFFGPGTRLTVL.

The V and J genes are TRBV7-2 and TRBJ2-7; 8 bases match TRBD1. CDR1 is SGHTA, CDR2 FQGNSA, per germline. This CDR3 spans 14 amino acids. J lost 3 bases, V lost 1 base, and 2 bases had no gene match. CDR3 residues: CASSLGTGNYEQYF. CDR3 nucleotides: TGTGCCAGCAGCTTAGGGACAGGGAACTACGAGCAGTACTTC.